The 20 T cell receptor beta chains below all came from one sample that was sequenced in a study of patients and donors after allogeneic stem cell transplantation. TCRdb reprocessed the RT-PCR reads via MiXCR and lists one record per CDR3 protein. The sample gives approximately 150,000 distinct CDR3 sequences, 25% to 35% of which show up once; around 3% is in the top ten. The sequencing sample was made of blood, either unsorted or a sorted T cell fraction (not recorded which). The source of these receptors is a human donor who was either an allogeneic HSCT recipient or a stem cell or donor lymphocyte infusion donor (not recorded which). It is not recorded whose cells these are; they may come from a transplant donor.

J is TRBJ2-3 and V is TRBV6-5; D perhaps matches TRBD2 (6 bases). Deletions cut 6 bases from V and 4 bases from J, with 14 bases between. This CDR3 comprises 14 residues. Germline V lookup: CDR1 MNHEY, CDR2 SVGAGI. The CDR3 loop is CASRLSGPSDTQYF. The CDR3 region has the DNA TGTGCCAGCAGACTTAGCGGCCCTTCAGATACGCAGTATTTT.

V and J are TRBV5-1 and TRBJ2-5, with TRBD2 matching over 7 bases. Per germline, CDR1 SGHRS and CDR2 YFSETQ. After removal of 1 base from V and 7 bases from J, the junction contained 10 bases not matched to a gene. The CDR3 consists of 15 residues. The CDR3 region has the DNA TGCGCCAGCAGCTTGTCTTCGACTAGCCTAGGGACCCAGTACTTC. It yields the protein CASSLSSTSLGTQYF.

This clonotype was counted only a few times. This chain links TRBV28 with TRBJ2-4; no definite D call. Trimming took off 6 bases at V and 5 bases at J, with 5 bases between the two ends. Germline assignment: CDR1 MDHEN and CDR2 SYDVKM. The CDR3 loop spans 11 amino acids. CDR3: CASRVENIQYF. DNA for the CDR3: TGTGCCAGCAGGGTCGAAAACATTCAGTACTTC.

The rearrangement joins TRBV2 to TRBJ1-1, with D possibly being TRBD1 (5 bases). The V end was cut by 1 base, the J end by 4 bases, with 10 bases between. In germline, CDR1 is SNHLY, CDR2 FYNNEI. The CDR3 is 14 residues long. As DNA, the CDR3 is TGTGCCAGCAGTGAAGGCCCGGGACGCACTGAAGCTTTCTTT. Translation: CASSEGPGRTEAFF.

J is TRBJ1-5 and V is TRBV20-1; D gene uncertain. CDR3 length: 13 amino acids. The V and J ends lost 3 bases and 4 bases respectively, with 10 bases between them. Germline loops: CDR1 DFQATT, CDR2 SNEGSKA (reference sequence). The CDR3 bases are TGCAGTGCTAGGGGCCTCCATAATCAGCCCCAGCATTTT. Translating it yields CSARGLHNQPQHF.

There are a few counts of this clonotype. The chain uses TRBV19 and TRBJ1-1; D possibly corresponds to TRBD1 (5 bases). Germline V gene lookup returns CDR1 LNHDA and CDR2 SQIVND (reference sequence). V was trimmed by 2 bases and J by 3 bases, leaving 7 bases between them. The CDR3 loop spans 13 amino acids. The CDR3 region is CASSIQGHTEAFF. As DNA, the CDR3 is TGTGCCAGTAGTATACAGGGACACACTGAAGCTTTCTTT.

This clonotype was observed a handful of times. The chain has TRBV7-6 and TRBJ1-2; tentatively, D is TRBD1 (6 bases). Trimming pared 4 bases from V and 4 bases from J, leaving 10 bases between. This CDR3 is 13 amino acids long. Germline CDR1 SGHVS, CDR2 FNYEAQ. CDR3 nucleotides: TGTGCCAGCAGCTCTTCAGGGGCCTATGGCTACACCTTC. It is translated as CASSSSGAYGYTF.

The chain has TRBV9 and TRBJ1-1; D unresolved. V dropped 3 bases and J dropped 2 bases, with 11 bases sitting between them. The length of the CDR3 is 14 residues. The germline CDR1 and CDR2 sequences are SGDLS and YYNGEE. The CDR3 region is CASSARRENTEAFF. In nucleotides, the CDR3 is TGTGCCAGCAGCGCCCGTCGGGAAAACACTGAAGCTTTCTTT. Together with reference TRBV9 and TRBJ1-1, the CDR3 gives the full variable domain: DSGVTQTPKHLITATGQRVTLRCSPRSGDLSVYWYQQSLDQGLQFLIQYYNGEERAKGNILERFSAQQFPDLHSELNLSSLELGDSALYFCASSARRENTEAFFGQGTRLTVV.

Remarks on this clonotype: The junction does not match germline at one end; this may be a read error. This chain joins TRBV5-4 and TRBJ2-2; TRBD1 matches at 11 bases. The CDR3 sequence is 16 residues long. CDR1 and CDR2 from the germline V gene are SGHNT and YYREEE (reference sequence). CDR3 sequence: CASSLLGQGDTGGLFF. The CDR3 coding sequence is TGTGCCAGCAGTCTCTTGGGACAGGGGGATACCGGGGGGCTGTTTTTT.

This clonotype was picked up a small number of times. The chain links TRBV7-3 to TRBJ1-1, with D possibly being TRBD1 (5 bases). The germline V gene encodes CDR1 SGHTA and CDR2 FQGTGA. The CDR3 has 15 amino acids. Trimming stripped 1 base from V and 5 bases from J, with 14 bases between. The CDR3 spells CASSLKGPDGTEAFF. For the CDR3, the DNA is TGTGCCAGCAGCTTAAAGGGGCCGGACGGGACTGAAGCTTTCTTT.

This clonotype was detected a few times. V and J are TRBV29-1 and TRBJ1-1; D gene ambiguous. The CDR3 spans 8 residues. Between the trimmed V and J ends, which lost 2 bases and 11 bases, there was a span of 3 bases. In germline, CDR1 is SQVTM, CDR2 ANQGSEA. The CDR3 is CSVETAFF. The CDR3, as DNA: TGCAGCGTTGAAACCGCTTTCTTT.

V and J are TRBV24-1 and TRBJ2-5; 13 nucleotides align to TRBD2. CDR1 KGHDR and CDR2 SFDVKD come from the germline V gene. Unmatched junction bases numbered 6, after V lost 4 bases and J lost 5 bases. The CDR3 has 16 residues. The CDR3 bases are TGTGCCACCAGTGAGGGACTAGCGGGACTGGAGGAGACCCAGTACTTC. It translates to CATSEGLAGLEETQYF.

The rearrangement uses TRBV10-1 and TRBJ2-1, with TRBD2 identical over 10 bases. The CDR3 extends over 16 amino acids. Germline loops: CDR1 WNHNN, CDR2 SYGVQD (reference sequence). Trimming took 0 bases from V and 4 from J; bases not matched to a gene: 3. This CDR3 reads CASSESGTSVYNEQFF. The CDR3 bases are TGCGCCAGCAGTGAGTCCGGGACTAGCGTGTACAATGAGCAGTTCTTC.

The chain joins TRBV4-3 to TRBJ2-3; TRBD2 matches at 7 bases. With 0 bases clipped from V and 2 bases from J, the junction kept 2 bases outside the gene matches. The CDR3 loop spans 15 amino acids. Germline V CDR1 and CDR2: LGHNA, YSLEER. The CDR3 sequence: CASSQDERDTDTQYF. CDR3 DNA sequence: TGCGCCAGCAGCCAAGATGAGCGGGACACAGATACGCAGTATTTT.

This chain links TRBV6-5 with TRBJ1-5, with 7 bases that match TRBD1. Germline CDR1 reads MNHEY; CDR2 reads SVGAGI. The CDR3 is made up of 14 amino acids. V lost 5 bases and J lost 3; bases outside the gene matches: 4. The CDR3 region is CASSRTGINQPQHF. The DNA of the CDR3 is TGTGCCAGCAGTAGGACAGGAATCAATCAGCCCCAGCATTTT.

V usage is TRBV7-3 and J usage is TRBJ1-5, with 8 bases identical to TRBD1. The V gene's germline CDR1 is SGHTA and CDR2 FQGTGA. This CDR3 is 16 amino acids long. J was trimmed by 3 bases and V by 0 bases; bases with no gene match: 4. The CDR3: CASSLTVRGHNQPQHF. In DNA form, the CDR3 reads TGTGCCAGCAGCTTAACGGTCAGGGGGCACAATCAGCCCCAGCATTTT.

The rearrangement joins TRBV20-1 to TRBJ2-1; TRBD2 is a possible D gene (6 bases). The CDR3 is 15 amino acids. Deletions cut 6 bases from V and 8 bases from J, with 23 bases between. Germline CDR1 and CDR2: DFQATT and SNEGSKA (reference sequence). CDR3 DNA: TGCAGTGCCGTACGACTAGTCTCACCCGGGGATGAGCAGTTCTTC. It yields the protein CSAVRLVSPGDEQFF.

This rearrangement joins TRBV12-3 or TRBV12-4 to TRBJ2-3; D gene unclear. Trimming took off 3 bases at V and 2 bases at J, with 3 bases between the two ends. The CDR3 totals 12 residues. The CDR3, as DNA: TGTGCCAGCAGTTTCAACACAGATACGCAGTATTTT. As protein: CASSFNTDTQYF.

The gene calls are TRBV7-2 and TRBJ1-1, with 8 bases matching TRBD1. Germline V CDR1 and CDR2: SGHTA, FQGNSA. The CDR3 totals 15 residues. V lost 2 bases to trimming and J lost 0 bases; unmatched junction nucleotides: 2. The CDR3 DNA reads as TGTGCCAGCAGCTTACAGGGGGCTTTGAACACTGAAGCTTTCTTT. It is translated as CASSLQGALNTEAFF. Supplemented by reference TRBV7-2 and TRBJ1-1, the full variable domain reads GAGVSQSPSNKVTEKGKDVELRCDPISGHTALYWYRQSLGQGLEFLIYFQGNSAPDKSGLPSDRFSAERTGGSVSTLTIQRTQQEDSAVYLCASSLQGALNTEAFFGQGTRLTVV.

Only one count was recorded for this clonotype. The rearrangement joins TRBV5-1 to TRBJ2-4; the match to TRBD1 covers 8 bases. Germline V gene lookup returns CDR1 SGHRS and CDR2 YFSETQ. The CDR3 is 14 amino acids. The V segment lost 4 bases and the J segment 6 bases; nucleotides outside the gene matches: 6. As DNA, the CDR3 is TGCGCCAGCAGCCAGGGACAGGCCCTAAACATTCAGTACTTC. This encodes CASSQGQALNIQYF.